A single sample gave rise to the 8 T cell receptor beta chains below, sequenced in a study of shared clonotypes between healthy human individuals. TCRdb keeps only in-frame clones here, not all; method: immunoSEQ multiplex PCR. This sample has roughly 1,500,000 clones, with 98% found just once. Sequencing was carried out using naive CD4+ T cells sorted from blood. Subset of the sample: CD45RA+ positively selected. The source is a man aged 25-40 years in good health.

The V gene is TRBV5-1, the J gene TRBJ2-5; D gene ambiguous. V was cut by 1 base and J by 5 bases, with 15 bases left in between. Looked up from germline, CDR1 is SGHRS and CDR2 is YFSETQ. The CDR3 has 15 residues. CDR3 DNA: TGCGCCAGCAGCTTGAATAGGGTGGTTGGGGAGACCCAGTACTTC. It is translated as CASSLNRVVGETQYF. Complete variable domain (other parts from reference TRBV5-1 and TRBJ2-5): KAGVTQTPRYLIKTRGQQVTLSCSPISGHRSVSWYQQTPGQGLQFLFEYFSETQRNKGNFPGRFSGRQFSNSRSEMNVSTLELGDSALYLCASSLNRVVGETQYFGPGTRLLVL.

Points on this clone: The same CDR3 arises from other DNA sequences in this sample as well. The J gene is TRBJ2-2, the V gene TRBV7-3; 7 bases match TRBD1. CDR3 length equals 14 residues. Germline loops: CDR1 SGHTA, CDR2 FQGTGA. V lost 5 bases and J lost 5; bases outside the gene matches: 5. The CDR3 nucleotides are TGTGCCAGCAGCCTACAGGGGTATACCGGGGAGCTGTTTTTT. It translates to CASSLQGYTGELFF.

The V and J genes are TRBV28 and TRBJ1-5; tentatively, D is TRBD1 (5 bases). CDR1 is MDHEN and CDR2 is SYDVKM in the germline V gene. The CDR3 loop spans 11 amino acids. V lost 3 bases and J 13 bases, leaving 10 bases between the germline ends. The DNA of the CDR3 is TGTGCCAGCAGTTTTCTGGGGGGACAGCATTTT. Amino acid sequence: CASSFLGGQHF.

The chain recombines TRBV18 with TRBJ1-1, with D uncertain. V was shortened by 2 bases and J by 5 bases, with 9 bases between the two germline ends. The CDR3 is 13 residues long. Germline CDR1 is KGHSH and CDR2 is LQKENI. The DNA for the CDR3 is TGTGCCAGCTCACCAAGCCAGGTGACTGAAGCTTTCTTT. This translates into CASSPSQVTEAFF. Based on the CDR3 plus reference TRBV18 and TRBJ1-1, the full variable domain is NAGVMQNPRHLVRRRGQEARLRCSPMKGHSHVYWYRQLPEEGLKFMVYLQKENIIDESGMPKERFSAEFPKEGPSILRIQQVVRGDSAAYFCASSPSQVTEAFFGQGTRLTVV.

The chain combines TRBV5-4 with TRBJ2-1; 7 nucleotides agree with TRBD1. This CDR3 is built from 14 residues. Germline-derived CDR1 and CDR2 are SGHNT and YYREEE (reference sequence). The V gene end was trimmed by 3 bases and the J gene end by 4 bases; junction bases not matched to a gene: 4. CDR3 DNA: TGTGCCAGCAGCTCCCCGGGACAGTACAATGAGCAGTTCTTC. Its protein product is CASSSPGQYNEQFF.

This chain uses TRBV11-2 with TRBJ1-3; D unclear. Germline CDR1 reads SGHAT; CDR2 reads FQNNGV. The CDR3 runs 14 residues. V was pared by 1 base and J by 0 bases, with 4 bases between. CDR3 nucleotide sequence: TGTGCCAGCAGCTTAGGCGACTCTGGAAACACCATATATTTT. Protein: CASSLGDSGNTIYF.

This clone was seen once. The same CDR3 can be traced to other DNA sequences in this sample. The gene calls are TRBV18 and TRBJ1-1; 7 nucleotides align to TRBD1. Trimming at V came to 4 bases and at J to 0 bases, leaving 2 bases not matched to a gene. CDR3 length equals 14 residues. CDR1 is KGHSH and CDR2 is LQKENI in the germline V gene. The CDR3 DNA sequence: TGTGCCAGCTCACAGGGACAGTTGAACACTGAAGCTTTCTTT. It specifies CASSQGQLNTEAFF.

The rearrangement links TRBV28 to TRBJ2-7, with 7 bases matching TRBD2. The germline gives CDR1 MDHEN, CDR2 SYDVKM. The J segment lost 3 bases and the V segment lost 6 bases, leaving 14 bases of the junction unmatched. This CDR3 has 16 amino acids. CDR3 bases: TGTGCCAGCAGAAACGGCGGGAGCCAGTCGGGCTACGAGCAGTACTTC. This encodes CASRNGGSQSGYEQYF.